This T cell receptor beta chain comes out of a study of blood T cell repertoires in COVID-19. The J segment lost 5 bases and the V segment lost 3 bases, leaving 5 bases of the junction unmatched. This CDR3 comprises 15 residues. Germline loops: CDR1 MDHEN, CDR2 SYDVKM. This clone has a single count. Sequencing used immunoSEQ multiplex PCR; TCRdb keeps in-frame clones, though not all of them. The table shows about 120,000 clones, with over 60% occurring only once. This clonotype was sampled from a woman aged 80 or over with acute or convalescent COVID-19. Material: peripheral blood. This sequence joins TRBV28 and TRBJ1-5; 9 nucleotides agree with TRBD1. CDR3 protein: CASSFGTGSYQPQHF. The CDR3 DNA follows: TGTGCCAGCAGTTTTGGGACAGGGTCTTATCAGCCCCAGCATTTT.